This T cell receptor (beta chain) was captured in a study of OX40 agonist ivuxolimab in advanced cancers. Study-level background: Prior anti-PD-1, anti-PD-L1 or anti-CTLA-4 therapy was allowed; around 40% had some.

The germline V gene encodes CDR1 LGHNA and CDR2 YNFKEQ. V was trimmed by 5 bases and J by 1 base, leaving 14 bases between them. The CDR3 loop spans 15 amino acids. TCRdb's table, derived via immunoSEQ multiplex PCR, lists solely in-frame clones and lacks some. The sample yields approximately 76,000 clones, around 90% seen once. This sequence originates from an adult with an advanced solid tumor such as melanoma, head and neck, liver or kidney cancer. Specimen: CD4+ or CD8+ T cells sorted from blood, collected in a trial of the OX40 agonist ivuxolimab. The V gene is TRBV4-2, the J gene TRBJ1-2; D is unclear. This chain's CDR3 is CASSEDPRRNYGYTF. Here the CDR3 DNA reads TGTGCCAGCAGCGAGGACCCCAGACGTAACTATGGCTACACCTTC.